Presented here are 17 T cell receptor beta chains from one specimen sequenced in a study of human T cells and chemical hapten exposure. The sample's time point: patch test 2, 6 weeks after DPC sensitization. Documented treatment: therapeutic diphenylcyclopropenone sensitization with weekly scalp DPC. TCRdb reanalysed the RACE reads using MiXCR and keeps one entry per CDR3 protein. The data contain more than 75,000 distinct CDR3 sequences, 9.3% of them seen just once; the ten biggest clones take up about 2%. The sequencing used whole blood, collected in connection with sensitization to the hapten diphenylcyclopropenone (DPC). Receptor source: a woman in her forties with alopecia areata. Some clones in this sample may be carry-over from other donors' samples.

At least ten counts were recorded for this clonotype. The chain carries TRBV28 and TRBJ2-1; D may be TRBD2 (6 bases). The germline V gene has CDR1 MDHEN and CDR2 SYDVKM. The CDR3 totals 14 residues. Trimming took 2 bases from V and 3 from J, leaving 8 bases between them. The DNA of the CDR3 is TGTGCCAGCAGTTTAACGGGAGTCTACAATGAGCAGTTCTTC. Protein sequence: CASSLTGVYNEQFF.

At least ten counts were recorded for this clonotype. The V call is TRBV4-1, the J call TRBJ1-1; no firm D call. Germline V gene sequence: CDR1 MGHRA, CDR2 YSYEKL. V lost 2 bases to trimming and J lost 4 bases, with 20 bases between them. This CDR3 is built from 17 residues. CDR3 DNA sequence: TGCGCCAGCAGCCAATCGGCTGGGTCAGTTCTTGGCACTGAAGCTTTCTTT. Amino acid sequence: CASSQSAGSVLGTEAFF.

The sample holds many counts of this clonotype. The V call is TRBV11-2, the J call TRBJ2-7; D may correspond to TRBD1 or TRBD2 (5 bases each). This CDR3 contains 14 residues. The V gene lost 1 base and the J gene lost 3 bases, with 10 bases spanning the gap. Germline V CDR1 and CDR2: SGHAT, FQNNGV. The CDR3 DNA sequence: TGTGCCAGCAGCTTAGGGGACGCCGGCTACGAGCAGTACTTC. As protein: CASSLGDAGYEQYF.

The table lists this clonotype with a few counts. The genes are TRBV12-3 or TRBV12-4 and TRBJ2-3; TRBD2 aligns across 12 bases. CDR3 length equals 15 residues. Germline trimming cut 5 bases from V and 4 bases from J; bases unmatched to any gene: 4. CDR3 sequence: CASSRLAGVPDTQYF. CDR3 nucleotides: TGTGCCAGCAGTCGACTAGCGGGAGTACCAGATACGCAGTATTTT.

The table lists this clonotype with many counts. V usage is TRBV12-3 or TRBV12-4 and J usage is TRBJ2-1; 14 bases agree with TRBD2. The CDR3 totals 15 residues. J gave up 9 bases and V 6 bases, and 7 bases lay outside the gene matches. The DNA of the CDR3 is TGTGCCAGCAGCCCGACTAGCGGGAGGGTTGGTGAGCAGTTCTTC. The encoded protein is CASSPTSGRVGEQFF.

The J gene is TRBJ1-5, the V gene TRBV3-1; D gene uncertain. The V gene lost 2 bases and the J gene lost 0 bases, with 2 bases spanning the gap. The CDR3 is made up of 13 amino acids. Germline lookup yields CDR1 LGHDT and CDR2 YNNKEL (reference sequence). CDR3 amino acids: CASSQSSNQPQHF. CDR3 coding DNA: TGTGCCAGCAGCCAAAGTAGCAATCAGCCCCAGCATTTT. Complete variable domain (other parts from reference TRBV3-1 and TRBJ1-5): DTAVSQTPKYLVTQMGNDKSIKCEQNLGHDTMYWYKQDSKKFLKIMFSYNNKELIINETVPNRFSPKSPDKAHLNLHINSLELGDSAVYFCASSQSSNQPQHFGDGTRLSIL.

The sample holds many counts of this clonotype. J is TRBJ2-7 and V is TRBV20-1; D may be TRBD2 (6 bases). V shed 3 bases and J shed 1 base, with 10 bases lying between them. Germline CDR1 and CDR2: DFQATT and SNEGSKA (reference sequence). There are 13 residues in the CDR3. CDR3 coding DNA: TGCAGTGCTAGGACTAGTGGATCCTACGAGCAGTACTTC. Its translation is CSARTSGSYEQYF.

This clonotype was recorded at least ten times. V gene TRBV20-1 combines with J gene TRBJ2-7; tentatively, D is TRBD2 (6 bases). Trimming left V 3 bases short and J 6 bases short, with 18 bases between. Germline CDR1 is DFQATT and CDR2 is SNEGSKA (reference sequence). This CDR3 has 14 residues. The CDR3 spells CSASRASGFSEQYF. For the CDR3, the DNA is TGCAGTGCTAGTCGGGCCAGCGGGTTCTCCGAGCAGTACTTC.

The CDR3 loop reads CSAYNSGYGYTF. CDR3 in DNA: TGCAGTGCTTATAATAGCGGGTATGGCTACACCTTC. This rearrangement joins TRBV20-1 to TRBJ1-2; D is unclear. Trimming stripped 5 bases from V and 5 bases from J, with 12 bases between. The CDR3 extends over 12 amino acids. Looked up from germline, CDR1 is DFQATT and CDR2 is SNEGSKA (reference sequence).

J is TRBJ2-4 and V is TRBV12-3 or TRBV12-4; the D gene is possibly TRBD2 (7 bases). This CDR3 is 16 amino acids long. Between the trimmed V and J ends, which lost 3 bases and 2 bases, there was a span of 14 bases. The CDR3 DNA is TGTGCCAGCAGTTTGGGAGGGAGGGGGTCCAAAAACATTCAGTACTTC. Its protein is CASSLGGRGSKNIQYF.

The rearrangement uses TRBV5-1 and TRBJ2-1; a weak D match, TRBD1 (6 bases). V dropped 2 bases and J dropped 1 base, with 13 bases sitting between them. This CDR3 contains 16 residues. CDR1 is SGHRS and CDR2 is YFSETQ in the germline V gene. The CDR3 DNA sequence: TGCGCCAGCAGCTTACTTACAGGGAAGTCCTACAATGAGCAGTTCTTC. This sequence encodes CASSLLTGKSYNEQFF.

This clonotype has a handful of counts. The V call is TRBV12-3 or TRBV12-4, the J call TRBJ2-2; D is perhaps TRBD1 (5 bases). V lost 11 bases, J lost 0 bases, and 7 bases lay in between. CDR3 length: 12 residues. This CDR3 is CAWGSNTGELFF. CDR3 nucleotide sequence: TGTGCCTGGGGCTCGAACACCGGGGAGCTGTTTTTT.

This rearrangement joins TRBV10-3 to TRBJ2-1; possible D gene TRBD1, 5 bases. Trimming cost V 6 bases and J 10 bases, with 13 bases left between them. CDR1 is ENHRY, CDR2 SYGVKD, per germline. CDR3 length: 12 residues. The CDR3 sequence: CAISGQGLEQFF. The CDR3, as DNA: TGTGCCATCAGCGGCCAGGGCCTCGAGCAGTTCTTC.

This clonotype was seen ten or more times. The CDR3 DNA reads TGTGCCAGCAGTTTATTCGATGCGAACACTGAAGCTTTCTTT. This encodes CASSLFDANTEAFF. The rearrangement uses TRBV28 and TRBJ1-1, with D hard to call. V was shortened by 1 base and J by 1 base, with 7 bases between the two germline ends. The CDR3 loop spans 14 amino acids. The germline V gene encodes CDR1 MDHEN and CDR2 SYDVKM.

This clonotype was seen repeatedly, ten times or more. The chain is built from TRBV7-2 and TRBJ2-1; possible D gene TRBD2, 6 bases. The CDR3 covers 13 residues. CDR1 is SGHTA, CDR2 FQGNSA, per germline. V gave up 1 base and J gave up 9 bases, with 10 bases separating them. This CDR3 reads CASSLVGTGEQFF. The CDR3 DNA reads as TGTGCCAGCAGCTTAGTGGGGACTGGTGAGCAGTTCTTC.

This clonotype was counted ten times or more. The gene calls are TRBV3-1 and TRBJ2-7, with 8 positions matching TRBD2. CDR3 length equals 14 residues. CDR1 is LGHDT and CDR2 is YNNKEL in the germline V gene (reference sequence). J gave up 3 bases and V 1 base, and 2 bases lay outside the gene matches. The CDR3 DNA reads TGTGCCAGCAGCCAAGCACTAGCGGTCTACGAGCAGTACTTC. Translating gives CASSQALAVYEQYF.

V and J are TRBV12-3 or TRBV12-4 and TRBJ2-7; 8 positions agree with TRBD2. The CDR3 sequence is 13 residues long. Trimming removed 4 bases from V and 3 bases from J; junction bases left unmatched: 2. The CDR3 DNA sequence: TGTGCCAGCAGTTACGGGACTAGCTACGAGCAGTACTTC. It codes for CASSYGTSYEQYF.